This TCR beta chain appears in the sequencing data of a study of beta chain features in type 1 diabetes. Study-level information: Patients did not differ from healthy donors in age, gender or cell yield.

Study-level points and caveats: TCRB CDR3s from Type 1 diabetes patients were moderately but significantly shorter in all four CD4+ subsets. Sequencing of cDNA might inflate the share of cells that strongly express TCR.

Every bit of the isolated RNA underwent reverse transcription, so sequencing read expressed TCRB transcripts. Profiled with immunoSEQ multiplex PCR; TCRdb holds only in-frame clones, not every one. The data contain 250,000 or so clones, around a quarter of them seen just once; the ten biggest clones take up approximately 4%. Regarding this clone: Its antigen is unidentified.

The CDR3 loop spans 13 amino acids. Germline loops: CDR1 LGHNA, CDR2 YSLEER. V lost 4 bases to trimming and J lost 6 bases, with 12 bases between them. Each of the CD4+ naive, central memory, regulatory and stem cell-like memory populations was sorted via CD45RO/CCR7/CD25/CD127/CD95/CD27. Sequences were obtained from central memory CD4+ T cells from blood. This clonotype was obtained from a man between 25 and 39 years old in good health. The chain joins TRBV4-3 to TRBJ1-2, with a tentative D call TRBD1 (6 bases). In DNA form, the CDR3 reads TGCGCCAGCAGCCGGGGGCAGTGGGATGGCTACACCTTC. Amino acids: CASSRGQWDGYTF.